The clone carrying this TCR beta chain was found once. Its antigen is as yet unknown. Looked up from germline, CDR1 is LNHDA and CDR2 is SQIVND (reference sequence). The CDR3 length is 17 residues. Germline trimming cut 7 bases from V and 0 bases from J; bases unmatched to any gene: 12. This record comes from a study of cytomegalovirus exposure and HLA in healthy donors. Whole-study results and caveats: In terms of immune exposure information, only CMV serostatus was available. Earlier analysis found most TCR beta V segments productive about 87% or about 30% of the time.

Primers for the PCR totalled 60 Vbeta and 13 Jbeta. Profiling relied on immunoSEQ multiplex PCR, and the TCRdb table lists in-frame clones only, not all of them. The table has some 160,000 clones, over 70% seen once; the top ten hold 5.5% to 7.5%. This chain links TRBV19 with TRBJ1-2, with 9 bases lining up with TRBD1. This sequence was found in a woman in her thirties or forties in good health and CMV-seropositive. Input material: PBMCs. CDR3: CASTKGQGVHANYGYTF. The DNA for the CDR3 is TGTGCCAGTACCAAGGGACAGGGCGTTCATGCTAACTATGGCTACACCTTC.